The next 16 T cell receptor beta chains were all read from a single sample in a study of cytomegalovirus exposure and HLA in healthy donors listed by TCRdb under 2017. Receptors were amplified or captured by the immunoSEQ multiplex PCR assay. For the multiplex PCR, a mixture combining 60 forward primers for TCR Vbeta segments and 13 reverse primers for TCR Jbeta segments was used. This is the immuneACCESS table as TCRdb keeps it, with only in-frame sequences that have V and J called. A part of the clones is gone; compared with another copy, unresolved V genes explain less than half, and the rest is unexplained. The sample table records about 110,000 clones; around 84% of these occur just once. More than 20% of the sample is in the top ten clones. The sample was PBMCs. All receptors derive from a man aged 25-45 years in good health and CMV-seropositive.

CDR3 in amino acids: CASSFAPGADTQYF. The DNA for the CDR3 is TGCGCCAGCAGCTTCGCCCCAGGGGCAGATACGCAGTATTTT. The gene calls are TRBV5-1 and TRBJ2-3; D may be TRBD1 (6 bases). Germline V gene data show CDR1 as SGHRS and CDR2 as YFSETQ. Trimming removed 2 bases at V and 4 bases at J, with 11 bases between. This CDR3 contains 14 residues.

This clone has a handful of counts. The chain has TRBV6-1 and TRBJ1-2; D not certain. The CDR3 consists of 13 residues. Germline values: CDR1 MNHNS, CDR2 SASEGT. V lost 3 bases and J lost 6, with 11 bases in between. CDR3 nucleotides: TGTGCCAGCAGTGAGGCCGTGGGCCATGGCTACACCTTC. It yields the protein CASSEAVGHGYTF.

This clone was counted once. The chain carries TRBV4-2 and TRBJ2-3; TRBD2 agrees at 9 bases. The germline CDR1 and CDR2 sequences are LGHNA and YNFKEQ. The CDR3 totals 14 residues. The junction had 3 bases not matched to a gene; V was cut back by 8 bases and J by 0 bases. CDR3 sequence: CASGRGGSTDTQYF. DNA of the CDR3: TGTGCCAGCGGGCGGGGGGGGAGCACAGATACGCAGTATTTT.

The gene calls are TRBV4-1 and TRBJ2-1, with D perhaps matching TRBD2 (5 bases). The CDR3 has 15 residues. Per germline, CDR1 MGHRA and CDR2 YSYEKL. With 1 base removed from V and 1 base from J, the gap between germline ends came to 8 bases. As DNA, the CDR3 is TGCGCCAGCAGCCAAGTACGGGATTCCTACAATGAGCAGTTCTTC. Protein sequence: CASSQVRDSYNEQFF.

This clone was found a few times. V and J are TRBV5-6 and TRBJ2-2; D possibly corresponds to TRBD1 (6 bases). The CDR3 covers 15 residues. In germline, CDR1 is SGHDT, CDR2 YYEEEE. Trimming removed 0 bases from V and 7 bases from J, with 13 bases in between. CDR3 protein: CASSLGALGGGELFF. DNA for the CDR3: TGTGCCAGCAGCTTGGGCGCACTAGGGGGCGGGGAGCTGTTTTTT.

The CDR3 DNA is TGTGCCAGTAGTCTAGCGACAGTTTATAGCAATCAGCCCCAGCATTTT. Encoded protein: CASSLATVYSNQPQHF. The chain couples TRBV19 to TRBJ1-5; a possible D gene is TRBD1 (5 bases). V was pared by 5 bases and J by 0 bases, with 14 bases between. CDR1 and CDR2 from the germline V gene are LNHDA and SQIVND (reference sequence). The length of the CDR3 is 16 residues.

The chain uses TRBV2 and TRBJ1-5; tentatively, D is TRBD1 (5 bases). The ends were cut back, 2 bases at V and 1 base at J, with 9 bases in the middle. The CDR3 has 15 amino acids. Germline values: CDR1 SNHLY, CDR2 FYNNEI. CDR3 coding DNA: TGTGCCAGCAGTGAATTGACAGAGAGCAATCAGCCCCAGCATTTT. Its translation is CASSELTESNQPQHF.

CDR3 sequence reads: CASSVEQATEQYF. The CDR3 DNA sequence: TGTGCCAGCAGCGTAGAACAGGCCACTGAGCAGTACTTC. The gene calls are TRBV9 and TRBJ2-7; the D gene is possibly TRBD1 (5 bases). Looked up from germline, CDR1 is SGDLS and CDR2 is YYNGEE. The CDR3 runs to 13 residues. Trimming removed 0 bases from V and 7 bases from J, with 11 bases in between. Variable domain in full (rest from reference TRBV9 and TRBJ2-7): DSGVTQTPKHLITATGQRVTLRCSPRSGDLSVYWYQQSLDQGLQFLIQYYNGEERAKGNILERFSAQQFPDLHSELNLSSLELGDSALYFCASSVEQATEQYFGPGTRLTVT.

V usage is TRBV6-1 and J usage is TRBJ2-1; 11 bases line up with TRBD2. V lost 5 bases to trimming and J lost 8 bases; unmatched junction nucleotides: 8. The length of the CDR3 is 15 residues. In germline, CDR1 is MNHNS, CDR2 SASEGT. Here the CDR3 DNA reads TGTGCCAGCAGTTTGTTAGCGGGGGGGATCTATGAGCAGTTCTTC. Residues: CASSLLAGGIYEQFF.

This sequence joins TRBV4-2 and TRBJ2-2; 13 bases agree with TRBD2. V lost 2 bases and J lost 5; bases outside the gene matches: 5. Germline V lookup: CDR1 LGHNA, CDR2 YNFKEQ. CDR3 length equals 17 residues. CDR3 nucleotide sequence: TGTGCCAGCAGCCAAAGATTACTAGCGGGAGGGACCGGGGAGCTGTTTTTT. It specifies CASSQRLLAGGTGELFF.

The chain links TRBV6-6 to TRBJ1-3; possible D gene TRBD1, 6 bases. The CDR3 is 13 residues long. V shed 8 bases and J shed 0 bases, with 8 bases lying between them. Germline values: CDR1 MNHNY, CDR2 SVGAGI (reference sequence). CDR3 loop: CASGQISGNTIYF. CDR3 sequence (DNA): TGTGCCAGCGGACAGATCTCTGGAAACACCATATATTTT.

Here the CDR3 DNA reads TGTGCCAGCAGTGAGACAGACTATGGCTACACCTTC. Translating it yields CASSETDYGYTF. The chain employs TRBV2 and TRBJ1-2; the D gene is possibly TRBD1 (5 bases). CDR1 and CDR2 (germline): SNHLY, FYNNEI. Trimming left V 3 bases short and J 3 bases short, with 5 bases between. This CDR3 spans 12 amino acids.

The chain recombines TRBV4-1 with TRBJ1-4, with no clear D. Germline assignment: CDR1 MGHRA and CDR2 YSYEKL. This CDR3 comprises 16 residues. V lost 5 bases and J 2 bases, leaving 15 bases between the germline ends. DNA of the CDR3: TGCGCCAGCAGCACTCACCCCTTGCGGACTAATGAAAAACTGTTTTTT. Its translation: CASSTHPLRTNEKLFF.

This clone was detected only once. The chain links TRBV5-1 to TRBJ1-4; D is undetermined. The V gene lost 0 bases and the J gene lost 7 bases, with 10 bases spanning the gap. The CDR3 is 14 amino acids. Per the germline V gene, CDR1 is SGHRS and CDR2 is YFSETQ. The CDR3 is CASSLAGYGEKLFF. The CDR3 DNA is TGCGCCAGCAGCTTGGCGGGGTACGGTGAAAAACTGTTTTTT.

The rearrangement joins TRBV25-1 to TRBJ1-1; 8 nucleotides agree with TRBD1. Germline trimming cut 3 bases from V and 8 bases from J; bases unmatched to any gene: 5. This CDR3 region has 13 residues. Looked up from germline, CDR1 is MGHDK and CDR2 is SYGVNS. The CDR3 coding sequence is TGTGCCAGCAGTGACCTATACAGGGGGGAAGCTTTCTTT. Protein: CASSDLYRGEAFF.

On this clone: One end of the junction varies from germline; a read error may be responsible. V gene TRBV27 combines with J gene TRBJ1-5; a weak D match, TRBD1 (6 bases). From germline, CDR1 is MNHEY and CDR2 SMNVEV (reference sequence). There are 17 residues in the CDR3. The CDR3, as DNA: TGTGCCCGCAGGGGCGGACTGTGGGGTGGAAGCAATCAGCCCCAGCATTTT. Its protein is CARRGGLWGGSNQPQHF.